Listed below are T cell receptor beta chains from one sample, sequenced in a study of beta chain features in type 1 diabetes. The assay was immunoSEQ multiplex PCR, and TCRdb's table has in-frame clones only and misses some. The repertoire consists of hundreds of thousands of clones, with roughly 11% occurring once and the leading ten covering more than 0.015%. What was sequenced was naive CD4+ T cells from blood. Receptor source: a man aged 30 to 39 with type 1 diabetes. CDR3s include the opening cysteine and the closing phenylalanine or tryptophan. The D gene is left open where the match is weak. A clone size is listed for some rows: how often the clone was seen (once, few, many), or a class if it is expanded.

clone size	V gene	D gene	J gene	CDR3 protein	CDR3 DNA
-	TRBV4-1	-	TRBJ2-2	CASSQVQGFTGELFF	TGCGCCAGCAGCCAAGTTCAGGGATTCACCGGGGAGCTGTTTTTT
-	TRBV5-6	TRBD2	TRBJ2-7	CASSWGLSGGAEEQYF	TGTGCCAGCAGCTGGGGCTTAAGCGGGGGGGCGGAGGAGCAGTACTTC
few	TRBV9	TRBD1	TRBJ2-1	CASSVVGTGAYNEQFF	TGTGCCAGCAGCGTAGTTGGGACAGGGGCCTACAATGAGCAGTTCTTC
-	TRBV29-1	-	TRBJ2-7	CSGAGATEQYF	TGCAGCGGCGCGGGGGCGACCGAGCAGTACTTC
few	TRBV5-4	TRBD1	TRBJ2-1	CASTRDSTYNEQFF	TGTGCCAGCACCCGGGACAGTACCTACAATGAGCAGTTCTTC
few	TRBV11-3	-	TRBJ2-7	CASSLGQEREQYF	TGTGCCAGCAGCTTAGGGCAGGAACGCGAGCAGTACTTC
-	TRBV12-5	-	TRBJ2-1	CASGGASYNEQFF	TGTGCTAGTGGTGGGGCCTCCTACAATGAGCAGTTCTTC
-	TRBV2	TRBD2	TRBJ2-1	CASTGTRANEQFF	TGTGCCAGCACCGGGACTAGGGCTAATGAGCAGTTCTTC
few	TRBV7-2	TRBD2	TRBJ2-1	CASRLKGLPSYNEQFF	TGTGCCAGCAGATTGAAGGGACTACCGTCCTACAATGAGCAGTTCTTC
-	TRBV20-1	-	TRBJ2-3	CSALQLDTQYF	TGCAGTGCGCTCCAACTCGATACGCAGTATTTT
-	TRBV7-3	TRBD2	TRBJ2-1	CASSLSSSGGYNEQFF	TGTGCCAGCAGCTTATCGTCTAGCGGGGGTTACAATGAGCAGTTCTTC
-	TRBV6-5	TRBD1	TRBJ2-5	CASSQGQGQTQYF	TGTGCCAGCAGCCAAGGACAGGGACAGACCCAGTACTTC
few	TRBV7-9	TRBD2	TRBJ2-3	CASSLVAGGSDTQYF	TGTGCCAGCAGCTTAGTAGCGGGGGGGTCAGATACGCAGTATTTT
few	TRBV9	TRBD1	TRBJ1-6	CASSAGQGTSPLHF	TGTGCCAGCAGCGCCGGACAGGGAACTTCACCCCTCCACTTT
few	TRBV7-9	TRBD1	TRBJ2-2	CARRTGAGELFF	TGTGCCAGAAGGACAGGGGCCGGGGAGCTGTTTTTT
-	TRBV6-5	-	TRBJ2-1	CASSYTRNEQFF	TGTGCCAGCAGTTATACCAGGAATGAGCAGTTCTTC
-	TRBV5-1	TRBD1	TRBJ2-6	CASSPGTGELTF	TGCGCCAGCAGCCCCGGGACAGGGGAACTGACTTTC
-	TRBV30	-	TRBJ2-2	CAWSVRARVKGELFF	TGTGCCTGGAGTGTACGTGCCAGGGTAAAAGGGGAGCTGTTTTTT
few	TRBV18	-	TRBJ2-5	CASSPGGQETQYF	TGTGCCAGCTCACCGGGGGGCCAAGAGACCCAGTACTTC
few	TRBV29-1	-	TRBJ1-2	CSVVVRGNYGYTF	TGCAGCGTTGTAGTACGGGGGAACTACGGCTACACCTTC
few	TRBV7-2	-	TRBJ1-1	CASSLNYRNTEAFF	TGTGCCAGCAGCTTAAATTACAGGAACACTGAAGCTTTCTTT
-	TRBV7-2	-	TRBJ1-2	CASSPSRSNYGYTF	TGTGCCAGCAGCCCGTCGAGGAGTAACTATGGCTACACCTTC
-	TRBV4-2	TRBD2	TRBJ2-3	CASSQDPSGRGIDTQYF	TGTGCCAGCAGCCAAGATCCCAGCGGGCGGGGGATTGATACGCAGTATTTT
few	TRBV30	-	TRBJ1-2	CAWSIQRNYGYTF	TGTGCCTGGAGCATACAGCGGAACTATGGCTACACCTTC